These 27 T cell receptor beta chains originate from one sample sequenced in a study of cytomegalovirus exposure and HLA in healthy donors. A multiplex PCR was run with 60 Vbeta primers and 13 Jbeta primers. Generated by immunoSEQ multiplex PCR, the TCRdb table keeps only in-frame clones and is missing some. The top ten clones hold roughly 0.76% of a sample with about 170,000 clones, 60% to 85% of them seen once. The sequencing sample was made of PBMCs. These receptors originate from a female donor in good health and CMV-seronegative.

CDR3 DNA sequence: TGCGCCAGCAGCCAAGTCCGAGGACAGGGCTACACCTTC. The encoded protein is CASSQVRGQGYTF. The chain has TRBV4-3 and TRBJ1-2; D may be TRBD1 (6 bases). The CDR3 runs to 13 residues. The V gene's germline CDR1 is LGHNA and CDR2 YSLEER. The ends were cut back, 1 base at V and 8 bases at J, with 11 bases in the middle.

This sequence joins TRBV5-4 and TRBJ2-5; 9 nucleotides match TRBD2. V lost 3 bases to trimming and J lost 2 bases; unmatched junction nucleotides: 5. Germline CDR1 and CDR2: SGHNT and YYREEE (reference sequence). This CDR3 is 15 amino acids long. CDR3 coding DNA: TGTGCCAGCAGCTCAGCGGGGGGACTACAAGAGACCCAGTACTTC. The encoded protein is CASSSAGGLQETQYF. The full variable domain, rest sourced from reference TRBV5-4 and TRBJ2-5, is ETGVTQSPTHLIKTRGQQVTLRCSSQSGHNTVSWYQQALGQGPQFIFQYYREEENGRGNFPPRFSGLQFPNYSSELNVNALELDDSALYLCASSSAGGLQETQYFGPGTRLLVL.

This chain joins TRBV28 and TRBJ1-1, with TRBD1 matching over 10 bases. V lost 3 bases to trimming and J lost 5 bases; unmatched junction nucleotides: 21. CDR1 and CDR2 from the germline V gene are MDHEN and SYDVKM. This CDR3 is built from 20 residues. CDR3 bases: TGTGCCAGCAGTTTTAGTTTTTTTCGGGACAGGGGTGAGGGAAGGACTGAAGCTTTCTTT. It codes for CASSFSFFRDRGEGRTEAFF.

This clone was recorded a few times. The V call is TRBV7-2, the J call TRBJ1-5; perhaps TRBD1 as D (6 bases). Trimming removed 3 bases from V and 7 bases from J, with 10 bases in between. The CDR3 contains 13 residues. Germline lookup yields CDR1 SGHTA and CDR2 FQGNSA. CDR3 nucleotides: TGTGCCAGCAGCTTTAACAGGGAACAGCCCCAGCATTTT. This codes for CASSFNREQPQHF.

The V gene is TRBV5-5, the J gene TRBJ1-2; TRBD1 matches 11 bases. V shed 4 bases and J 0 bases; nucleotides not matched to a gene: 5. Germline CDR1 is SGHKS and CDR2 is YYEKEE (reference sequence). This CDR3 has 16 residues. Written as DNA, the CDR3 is TGTGCCAGCAGCACGGGACAGGGGGGTACTAACTATGGCTACACCTTC. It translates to CASSTGQGGTNYGYTF.

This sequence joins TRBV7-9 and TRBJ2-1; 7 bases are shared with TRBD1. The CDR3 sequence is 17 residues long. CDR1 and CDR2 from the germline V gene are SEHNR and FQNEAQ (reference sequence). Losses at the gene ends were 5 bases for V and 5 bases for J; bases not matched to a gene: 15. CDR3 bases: TGTGCCAGCAGCCTCGTGGAAGGCAGGGGGACGCACAATGAGCAGTTCTTC. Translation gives CASSLVEGRGTHNEQFF. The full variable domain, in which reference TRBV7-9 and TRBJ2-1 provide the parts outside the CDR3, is DTGVSQNPRHKITKRGQNVTFRCDPISEHNRLYWYRQTLGQGPEFLTYFQNEAQLEKSRLLSDRFSAERPKGSFSTLEIQRTEQGDSAMYLCASSLVEGRGTHNEQFFGPGTRLTVL.

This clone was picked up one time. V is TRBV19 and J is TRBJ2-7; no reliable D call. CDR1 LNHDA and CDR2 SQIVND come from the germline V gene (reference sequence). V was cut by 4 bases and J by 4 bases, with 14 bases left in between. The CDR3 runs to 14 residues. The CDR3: CASSTLGGTYEQYF. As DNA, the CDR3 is TGTGCCAGTAGTACCCTCGGCGGAACTTACGAGCAGTACTTC.

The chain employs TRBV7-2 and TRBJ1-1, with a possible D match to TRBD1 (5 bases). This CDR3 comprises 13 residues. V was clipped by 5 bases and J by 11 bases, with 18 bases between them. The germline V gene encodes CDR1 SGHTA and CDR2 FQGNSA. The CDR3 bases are TGTGCCAGCAGCCTCCGGAGGGACGTCCCCGCTTTCTTT. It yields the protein CASSLRRDVPAFF.

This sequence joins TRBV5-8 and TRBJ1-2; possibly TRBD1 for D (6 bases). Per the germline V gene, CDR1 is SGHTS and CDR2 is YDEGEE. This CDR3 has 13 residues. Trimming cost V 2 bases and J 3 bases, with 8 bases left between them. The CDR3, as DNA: TGTGCCAGCAGCTTAGGGGGAGACTATGGCTACACCTTC. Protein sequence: CASSLGGDYGYTF. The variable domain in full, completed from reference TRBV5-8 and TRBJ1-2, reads EAGVTQSPTHLIKTRGQQATLRCSPISGHTSVYWYQQALGLGLQFLLWYDEGEERNRGNFPPRFSGRQFPNYSSELNVNALELEDSALYLCASSLGGDYGYTFGSGTRLTVV.

The chain's CDR3 is CASSSTGMGYNEQFF. The CDR3 region has the DNA TGTGCCAGCAGTTCAACAGGGATGGGGTACAATGAGCAGTTCTTC. The V and J genes are TRBV6-5 and TRBJ2-1; tentatively, D is TRBD1 (6 bases). The CDR3 totals 15 residues. Germline CDR1 and CDR2: MNHEY and SVGAGI. Trimming took 4 bases from V and 4 from J, leaving 14 bases between them.

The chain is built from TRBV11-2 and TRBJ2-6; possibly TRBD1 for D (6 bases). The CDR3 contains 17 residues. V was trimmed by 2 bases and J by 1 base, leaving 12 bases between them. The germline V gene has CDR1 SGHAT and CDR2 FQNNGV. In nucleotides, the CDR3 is TGTGCCAGCAGCTTACTGGACAGTTCATCTGGGGCCAACGTCCTGACTTTC. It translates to CASSLLDSSSGANVLTF.

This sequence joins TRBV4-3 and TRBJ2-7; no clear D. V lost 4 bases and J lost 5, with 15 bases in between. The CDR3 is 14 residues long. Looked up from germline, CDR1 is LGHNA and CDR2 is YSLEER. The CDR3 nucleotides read TGCGCCAGCAGCCGGAGTTTGAGTAAGGACGAGCAGTACTTC. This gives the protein CASSRSLSKDEQYF.

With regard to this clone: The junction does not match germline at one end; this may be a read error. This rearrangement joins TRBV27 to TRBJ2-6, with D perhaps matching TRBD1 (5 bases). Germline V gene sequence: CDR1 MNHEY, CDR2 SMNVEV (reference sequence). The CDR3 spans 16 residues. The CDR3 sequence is CASSYAAGLGADVLTF. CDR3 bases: TGTGCCAGCAGTTATGCCGCAGGGCTTGGGGCCGACGTCCTGACTTTC.

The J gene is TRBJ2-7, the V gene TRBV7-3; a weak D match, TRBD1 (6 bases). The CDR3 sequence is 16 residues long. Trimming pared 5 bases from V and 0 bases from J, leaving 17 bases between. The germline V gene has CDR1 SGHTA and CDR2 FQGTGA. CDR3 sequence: CASSEGNRTVSYEQYF. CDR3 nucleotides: TGTGCCAGCAGCGAAGGGAATAGGACAGTCTCCTACGAGCAGTACTTC.

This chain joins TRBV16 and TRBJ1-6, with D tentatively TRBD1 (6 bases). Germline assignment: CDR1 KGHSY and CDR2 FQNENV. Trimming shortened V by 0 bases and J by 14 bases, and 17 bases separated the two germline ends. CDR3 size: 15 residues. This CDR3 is CASSQSSRGSGALHF. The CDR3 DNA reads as TGTGCCAGCAGCCAATCGAGCAGAGGGTCAGGGGCCCTCCACTTT.

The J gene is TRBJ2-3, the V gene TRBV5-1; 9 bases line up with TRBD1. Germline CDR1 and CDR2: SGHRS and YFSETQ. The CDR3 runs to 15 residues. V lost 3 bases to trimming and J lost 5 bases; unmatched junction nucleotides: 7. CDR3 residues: CASSSGTGFGDTQYF. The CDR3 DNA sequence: TGCGCCAGCAGCTCCGGGACAGGGTTCGGAGATACGCAGTATTTT. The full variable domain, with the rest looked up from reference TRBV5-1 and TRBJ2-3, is KAGVTQTPRYLIKTRGQQVTLSCSPISGHRSVSWYQQTPGQGLQFLFEYFSETQRNKGNFPGRFSGRQFSNSRSEMNVSTLELGDSALYLCASSSGTGFGDTQYFGPGTRLTVL.

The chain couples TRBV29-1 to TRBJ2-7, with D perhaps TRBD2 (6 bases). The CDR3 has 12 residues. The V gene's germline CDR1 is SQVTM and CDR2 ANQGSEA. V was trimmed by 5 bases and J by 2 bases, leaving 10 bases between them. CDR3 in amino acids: CSVTTRTYEQYF. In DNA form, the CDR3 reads TGCAGCGTTACGACTAGGACCTACGAGCAGTACTTC.

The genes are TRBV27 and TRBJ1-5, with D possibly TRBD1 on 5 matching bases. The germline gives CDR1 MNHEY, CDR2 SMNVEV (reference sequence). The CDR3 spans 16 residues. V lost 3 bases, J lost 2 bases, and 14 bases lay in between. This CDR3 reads CASSFFAGDGNQPQHF. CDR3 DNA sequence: TGTGCCAGCAGTTTCTTTGCGGGGGATGGCAATCAGCCCCAGCATTTT.

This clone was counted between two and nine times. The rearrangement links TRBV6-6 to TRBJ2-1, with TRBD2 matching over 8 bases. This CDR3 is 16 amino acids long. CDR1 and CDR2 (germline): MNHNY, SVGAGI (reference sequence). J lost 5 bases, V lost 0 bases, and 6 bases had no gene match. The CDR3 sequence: CASSYSAGGRNNEQFF. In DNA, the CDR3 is TGTGCCAGCAGTTACTCGGCGGGAGGACGCAACAATGAGCAGTTCTTC.

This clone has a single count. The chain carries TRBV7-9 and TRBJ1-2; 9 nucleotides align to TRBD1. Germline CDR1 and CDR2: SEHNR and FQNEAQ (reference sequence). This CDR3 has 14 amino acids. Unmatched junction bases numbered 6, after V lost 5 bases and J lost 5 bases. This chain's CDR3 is CASSLDDRGYGYTF. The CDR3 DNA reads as TGTGCCAGCAGCCTAGACGACAGGGGGTATGGCTACACCTTC.

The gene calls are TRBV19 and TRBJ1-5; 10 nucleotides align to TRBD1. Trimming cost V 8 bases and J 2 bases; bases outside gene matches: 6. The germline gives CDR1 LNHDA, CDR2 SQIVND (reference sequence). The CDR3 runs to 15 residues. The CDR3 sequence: CASLAGTGGNQPQHF. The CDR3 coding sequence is TGTGCCAGTCTTGCCGGGACAGGGGGCAATCAGCCCCAGCATTTT.

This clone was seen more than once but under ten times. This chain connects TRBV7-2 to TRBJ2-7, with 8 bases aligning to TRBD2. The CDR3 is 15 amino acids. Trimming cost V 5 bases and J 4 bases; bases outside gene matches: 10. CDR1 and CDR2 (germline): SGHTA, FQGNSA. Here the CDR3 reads CASSLREGQMYEQYF. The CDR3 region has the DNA TGTGCCAGCAGCCTTCGGGAGGGCCAAATGTACGAGCAGTACTTC.

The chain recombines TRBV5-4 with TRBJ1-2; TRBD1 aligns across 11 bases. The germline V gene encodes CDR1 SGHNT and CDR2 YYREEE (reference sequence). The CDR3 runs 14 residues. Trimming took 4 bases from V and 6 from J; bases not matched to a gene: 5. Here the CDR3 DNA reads TGTGCCAGCAGCGCGGGACAGGGGGTAAATGGCTACACCTTC. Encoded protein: CASSAGQGVNGYTF.

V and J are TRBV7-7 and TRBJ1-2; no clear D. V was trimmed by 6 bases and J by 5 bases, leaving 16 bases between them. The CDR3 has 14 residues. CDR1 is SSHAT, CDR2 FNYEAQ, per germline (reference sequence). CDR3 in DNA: TGTGCCAGCAGTCGCCTGAGTACCCGGTATGGCTACACCTTC. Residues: CASSRLSTRYGYTF.

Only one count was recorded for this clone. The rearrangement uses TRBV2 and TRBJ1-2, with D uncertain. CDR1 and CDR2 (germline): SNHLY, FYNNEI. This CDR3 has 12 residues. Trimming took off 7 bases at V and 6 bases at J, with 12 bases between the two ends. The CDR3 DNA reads TGTGCCAGCAACGGGGATCTCGATGGCTACACCTTC. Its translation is CASNGDLDGYTF.

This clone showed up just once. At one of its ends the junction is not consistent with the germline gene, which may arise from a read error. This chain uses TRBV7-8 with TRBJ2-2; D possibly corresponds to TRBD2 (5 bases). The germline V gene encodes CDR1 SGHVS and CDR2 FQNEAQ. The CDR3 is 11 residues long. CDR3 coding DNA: TGTGCCAGCAGCTTAACCGGGAAGCTGTTTTTT. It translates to CASSLTGKLFF.

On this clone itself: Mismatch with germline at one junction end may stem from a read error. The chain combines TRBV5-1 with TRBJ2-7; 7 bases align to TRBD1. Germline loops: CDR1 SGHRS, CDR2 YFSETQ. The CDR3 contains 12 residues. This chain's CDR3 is CASSVTGPSENF. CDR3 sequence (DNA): TGCGCCAGCAGCGTGACAGGGCCGAGCGAGAACTTC.